Listed below are T cell receptor beta chains from one sample, sequenced in a study of control samples from healthy donors and cancer patients. The table came from immunoSEQ multiplex PCR; TCRdb's copy has only in-frame clones and leaves some out. The table lists under 200,000 clones. The sequencing sample was made of blood. Receptors originate from a woman in her thirties in good health. Both conserved end residues are trimmed from each CDR3.

v_call	j_call	cdr3_aa
TRBV9	TRBJ2-5	ASSVGTSGQLQETQY
TRBV4-2	TRBJ1-1	ASSPAGGRGTEAF
TRBV9	TRBJ2-3	ASSVGGVVTDTQY
TRBV7-9	TRBJ2-1	ASSLLAGKRNEQF
TRBV28	TRBJ2-7	ASSLAGGYRYEQY
TRBV19	TRBJ1-1	ASSITRNTEAF
TRBV5-1	TRBJ2-7	ASSVNGDPWEQY
TRBV5-5	TRBJ1-4	ASSLSPQGRYEKLF
TRBV14	TRBJ2-5	ASSRTVQETQY
TRBV28	TRBJ1-5	ASSTDQPQH
TRBV11-3	TRBJ2-1	ASSLVASGVNEQF
TRBV7-6	TRBJ1-4	ASSLAVTGANEKLF
TRBV4-2	TRBJ2-3	ASSQERYGVGQTDTQY
TRBV2	TRBJ2-7	ASTPTGYPSEQY
TRBV19	TRBJ1-3	ASSWGYNRNSGNTIY
TRBV29-1	TRBJ2-4	SVQGSGGPYSKNIQY
TRBV9	TRBJ1-1	ASSVEGERTEAF
TRBV28	TRBJ2-1	ASSRMWGRGNEQF
TRBV4-3	TRBJ2-3	ASSPGHSTDTQY
TRBV4-2	TRBJ1-5	ASSQDLGGQISSAQH
TRBV28	TRBJ1-5	ASSHLDNQPQH
TRBV5-6	TRBJ2-1	ASSLYNEQF
TRBV28	TRBJ1-3	ASKAGVSRNTIY
TRBV27	TRBJ2-3	ASSLVYLVGLVGTDTQY
TRBV18	TRBJ2-1	ASSPPNNRAENEQF
TRBV9	TRBJ2-4	ASSVVGQGQNIQY
TRBV7-2	TRBJ1-5	ASSLGQGGSQPQH
TRBV5-6	TRBJ1-4	ASSPRQGGNEKLF
TRBV4-2	TRBJ1-1	ASSQLYRGMNTEAF
TRBV4-3	TRBJ1-5	ASSQVGSNQPQH